This T cell receptor (beta chain) emerged from a study of blood T cell repertoires in COVID-19. Study information: The analysed material was cDNA or gDNA that came from T cells, B-cell-depleted T cells, or PBMCs.

Germline CDR1 reads KGHDR; CDR2 reads SFDVKD. Between the trimmed V and J ends, which lost 5 bases and 2 bases, there was a span of 8 bases. The CDR3 is 14 residues long. The table came from immunoSEQ multiplex PCR; TCRdb's copy has only in-frame clones and leaves some out. The sample records some 74,000 clones, approximately 88% being singletons. The material sequenced was peripheral blood. The clonotype originates from a man aged 50-60 years with acute or convalescent COVID-19. The genes are TRBV24-1 and TRBJ2-2, with a weak D call TRBD1 (5 bases). CDR3 coding DNA: TGTGCCACCAGTGTTCAGGGAAACACCGGGGAGCTGTTTTTT. It encodes CATSVQGNTGELFF.